This record looks at one T cell receptor beta chain sequence and its context. The sample is drawn from a study of blood T cell repertoires in COVID-19. Measured with immunoSEQ multiplex PCR; TCRdb has only the in-frame clones, and not every one. The sample shows 200,000 to 250,000 clones, roughly 80% of them seen only once. The clonotype comes from a woman aged 40 to 50 who had been exposed to COVID-19. The sequenced sample consisted of PBMCs or T cells enriched from blood (not recorded which).

This chain's CDR3 is CASSFGRINEKLFF. The CDR3 coding sequence is TGTGCCAGCAGCTTTGGCAGAATTAATGAAAAACTGTTTTTT. This chain joins TRBV7-9 and TRBJ1-4; no reliable D call. The CDR3 runs to 14 residues. V gave up 3 bases and J gave up 4 bases, with 9 bases separating them. CDR1 is SEHNR, CDR2 FQNEAQ, per germline (reference sequence).